A single sample is the source of the 7 T cell receptor beta chains below, sequenced in a study of OX40 agonist ivuxolimab in advanced cancers. The data were produced by immunoSEQ multiplex PCR, yet TCRdb's version contains in-frame clones alone and is incomplete. The data show about 75,000 clones, with 90% seen just once and more than 0.3% held by the top ten. Specimen: CD4+ or CD8+ T cells sorted from blood, collected in a trial of the OX40 agonist ivuxolimab. These receptors all come from an adult with an advanced solid tumor such as melanoma, head and neck, liver or kidney cancer.

This chain uses TRBV5-1 with TRBJ2-2; no firm D call. Per the germline V gene, CDR1 is SGHRS and CDR2 is YFSETQ. The CDR3 has 13 amino acids. Trimming cost V 4 bases and J 6 bases, with 10 bases left between them. CDR3 in amino acids: CASSPDGAGELFF. CDR3 DNA sequence: TGCGCCAGCAGCCCTGACGGAGCCGGGGAGCTGTTTTTT.

The sample holds a few counts of this clone. V is TRBV6-1 and J is TRBJ1-2; D unclear. Trimming took off 1 base at V and 4 bases at J, with 13 bases between the two ends. The CDR3 is 15 residues long. The germline CDR1 and CDR2 sequences are MNHNS and SASEGT. CDR3 nucleotides: TGTGCCAGCAGTGAAGACGGAGGAAAACCCTATGGCTACACCTTC. It encodes CASSEDGGKPYGYTF.

The chain employs TRBV2 and TRBJ2-1; D is perhaps TRBD2 (5 bases). V lost 6 bases, J lost 0 bases, and 9 bases lay in between. The CDR3 has 14 amino acids. Germline CDR1 reads SNHLY; CDR2 reads FYNNEI. CDR3 protein: CASRGSASYNEQFF. The CDR3 DNA reads as TGTGCCAGCAGGGGTAGCGCCTCCTACAATGAGCAGTTCTTC.

There are a few counts of this clone. The gene calls are TRBV14 and TRBJ1-6; TRBD1 matches 7 bases. The CDR3 loop spans 17 amino acids. Germline V gene lookup returns CDR1 SGHDN and CDR2 FVKESK. V dropped 5 bases and J dropped 0; count of bases not matched to a gene: 7. The CDR3 region has the DNA TGTGCCAGCAGCGCCCGGGACAGTGTCTCCTATAATTCACCCCTCCACTTT. Residues: CASSARDSVSYNSPLHF.

The chain is built from TRBV7-9 and TRBJ2-1, with 10 bases matching TRBD2. CDR3 size: 14 residues. Per germline, CDR1 SEHNR and CDR2 FQNEAQ (reference sequence). The V segment lost 5 bases and the J segment 9 bases; nucleotides outside the gene matches: 7. CDR3 protein: CASSPLAGVGEQFF. The DNA for the CDR3 is TGTGCCAGCAGCCCCCTAGCGGGAGTCGGTGAGCAGTTCTTC.

The rearrangement links TRBV4-2 to TRBJ2-1; D is possibly TRBD1 or TRBD2 (5 bases each). There are 16 residues in the CDR3. Germline assignment: CDR1 LGHNA and CDR2 YNFKEQ. Trimming took 4 bases from V and 6 from J, leaving 19 bases between them. The CDR3 protein is CASSPEGTAAFNEQFF. CDR3 nucleotides: TGTGCCAGCAGCCCCGAAGGGACGGCGGCCTTCAATGAGCAGTTCTTC.

J is TRBJ2-1 and V is TRBV6-5; 9 nucleotides agree with TRBD2. Germline lookup yields CDR1 MNHEY and CDR2 SVGAGI. Trimming at V came to 7 bases and at J to 8 bases, leaving 9 bases not matched to a gene. This CDR3 contains 14 residues. CDR3 residues: CASTLGSGSYEQFF. Here the CDR3 DNA reads TGTGCCAGCACCCTGGGTAGCGGGAGTTATGAGCAGTTCTTC.